This section outlines one TCR beta chain sequence together with its context. Its specificity is not known. TCRbeta library construction was performed incorporating unique molecular identifiers. Using its own MiXCR run on the PCR reads, TCRdb lists one record per CDR3 protein. The data contain approximately 230,000 distinct CDR3 sequences, around 25% of them singletons. This sample was included in a study of T-cell reconstitution after alpha-beta-depleted transplantation in children. Study-wide results and limits: Surviving recipient cells, namely T cells and thymic progenitors, were the source of high day-60 TCRbeta diversity in some patients. Expanded graft clones, several hundred of them, were reportedly the source of alpha-beta T cells about two months after transplant.

This CDR3 is built from 14 residues. Trimming cost V 7 bases and J 2 bases, with 11 bases left between them. The sample in question was PBMCs, mostly from graft donor cells, obtained 360 days after TCRalphabeta/CD19-depleted stem cell transplant. The TCR sequence derives from a female patient aged 2 to 10 who had a stem cell transplant for congenital amegakaryocytic thrombocytopenia, so the T cells may come from the graft donor. The genes are TRBV12-3 or TRBV12-4 and TRBJ1-4; D possibly corresponds to TRBD1 (6 bases). CDR3 residues: CASKVGGTNEKLFF. The CDR3 DNA sequence: TGTGCCAGCAAAGTGGGGGGCACTAATGAAAAACTGTTTTTT.